This T cell receptor beta chain was recorded in a study of blood T cell repertoires in COVID-19. Background on the study: The samples span acute and convalescent COVID-19 from the United States, Italy and Spain. The cDNA or gDNA used as material had been derived from T cells, B-cell-depleted T cells, or PBMCs.

As handled by the study authors: Nucleated cell counts were estimated from reference gene primer amplification. Sequencing used immunoSEQ multiplex PCR; TCRdb keeps in-frame clones, though not all of them. Clone size and the V and J calls come from that table; the DNA yielded D and trimming. The table has about 190,000 clones, around nine tenths seen once; the top ten hold roughly an eighth. J lost 3 bases, V lost 4 bases, and 10 bases had no gene match. Germline V gene lookup returns CDR1 SGHDT and CDR2 YYEEEE. This CDR3 is built from 15 residues. Patients at the Seattle site were enrolled during active infection and followed longitudinally.

Sequenced input: peripheral blood. The TCR was taken from a woman in her 70s with COVID-19, enrolled during active disease. The chain employs TRBV5-6 and TRBJ2-7; 7 bases fit TRBD2. Here the CDR3 DNA reads TGTGCCAGCAGCACCTTCAGGGAGGGCGGCTACGAGCAGTACTTC. It specifies CASSTFREGGYEQYF.